One and the same sample provided the 21 T cell receptor beta chains below, sequenced in a study of cytotoxic CD8 clonotypes in ibrutinib-treated CLL. Sequencing used immunoSEQ multiplex PCR; TCRdb keeps in-frame clones, though not all of them. The table lists 150,000 to 200,000 clones, over 60% of them singletons, with roughly 12% in the top ten. The specimen was PBMCs, collected after 24 months of ibrutinib treatment. The receptors were sampled from a human donor with chronic lymphocytic leukemia.

This clone has only a few counts. V gene TRBV7-9 combines with J gene TRBJ2-7; 10 nucleotides match TRBD2. The CDR3 runs 18 residues. Trimming took 1 base from V and 3 from J; bases not matched to a gene: 12. Germline V gene lookup returns CDR1 SEHNR and CDR2 FQNEAQ (reference sequence). The CDR3 coding sequence is TGTGCCAGCAGCTTAGGGACAGCAGGACTAGCGGTAAACTACGAGCAGTACTTC. Protein sequence: CASSLGTAGLAVNYEQYF.

The chain joins TRBV9 to TRBJ2-7; no firm D call. The CDR3 extends over 17 amino acids. The V and J ends lost 0 bases and 5 bases respectively, with 21 bases between them. The germline gives CDR1 SGDLS, CDR2 YYNGEE. CDR3: CASSVGSGPDSIDEQYF. Here the CDR3 DNA reads TGTGCCAGCAGCGTAGGATCGGGTCCAGACTCCATCGACGAGCAGTACTTC.

V gene TRBV18 combines with J gene TRBJ2-1, with a possible D match to TRBD1 (7 bases). Germline CDR1 is KGHSH and CDR2 is LQKENI. The V and J ends lost 3 bases and 7 bases respectively, with 13 bases between them. The CDR3 has 14 amino acids. CDR3 loop: CASSPIQGGNEQFF. CDR3 coding DNA: TGTGCCAGCTCACCGATCCAGGGGGGTAATGAGCAGTTCTTC.

The chain uses TRBV7-7 and TRBJ2-5; the D gene could be TRBD1 or TRBD2 (5 bases each). The CDR3 covers 16 residues. Germline V lookup: CDR1 SSHAT, CDR2 FNYEAQ (reference sequence). V gave up 1 base and J gave up 1 base, with 13 bases separating them. The CDR3 loop is CASSLDIWGFQETQYF. The CDR3 bases are TGTGCCAGCAGCTTAGACATTTGGGGGTTCCAAGAGACCCAGTACTTC.

The genes are TRBV7-6 and TRBJ2-7; TRBD2 is a possible D gene (5 bases). V lost 5 bases to trimming and J lost 7 bases, with 21 bases between them. The CDR3 is 15 residues long. Germline V gene sequence: CDR1 SGHVS, CDR2 FNYEAQ. CDR3 protein: CASSQNPTRTWEQYF. For the CDR3, the DNA is TGTGCCAGCAGCCAAAACCCCACTAGGACTTGGGAGCAGTACTTC. Drawing the rest from reference TRBV7-6 and TRBJ2-7, the complete variable domain is GAGVSQSPRYKVTKRGQDVALRCDPISGHVSLYWYRQALGQGPEFLTYFNYEAQQDKSGLPNDRFSAERPEGSISTLTIQRTEQRDSAMYRCASSQNPTRTWEQYFGPGTRLTVT.

V usage is TRBV7-9 and J usage is TRBJ1-1; unclear D gene. Between the trimmed V and J ends, which lost 5 bases and 2 bases, there was a span of 6 bases. Germline-derived CDR1 and CDR2 are SEHNR and FQNEAQ (reference sequence). The CDR3 extends over 12 amino acids. CDR3 sequence reads: CASSGSNTEAFF. The DNA for the CDR3 is TGTGCCAGCAGCGGCAGCAACACTGAAGCTTTCTTT.

The chain recombines TRBV19 with TRBJ1-4; TRBD1 is a possible D gene (6 bases). Germline V gene sequence: CDR1 LNHDA, CDR2 SQIVND (reference sequence). The V end was cut by 5 bases, the J end by 6 bases, with 16 bases between. The CDR3 is made up of 15 amino acids. CDR3 protein: CASSATRGSDEKLFF. For the CDR3, the DNA is TGTGCCAGTAGTGCAACCAGGGGAAGCGATGAAAAACTGTTTTTT.

J is TRBJ1-4 and V is TRBV10-3; 9 bases match TRBD1. Germline V gene lookup returns CDR1 ENHRY and CDR2 SYGVKD. The CDR3 runs to 13 residues. The trim removed 10 bases at V and 5 bases at J, leaving 5 bases unmatched. CDR3 sequence: CATQGQGNEKLFF. In nucleotides, the CDR3 is TGTGCCACCCAGGGACAGGGAAATGAAAAACTGTTTTTT.

The V gene is TRBV5-6, the J gene TRBJ2-7; perhaps D is TRBD1 or TRBD2 (5 bases each). Germline-derived CDR1 and CDR2 are SGHDT and YYEEEE. The CDR3 extends over 15 amino acids. V gave up 5 bases and J gave up 9 bases, with 24 bases separating them. The CDR3 sequence is CASSTQLGRPRLQYF. In DNA form, the CDR3 reads TGTGCCAGCAGTACCCAGCTGGGACGCCCGAGATTGCAGTACTTC.

This chain links TRBV7-2 with TRBJ2-5; D gene ambiguous. The germline gives CDR1 SGHTA, CDR2 FQGNSA. CDR3 length: 15 amino acids. Between the trimmed V and J ends, which lost 1 base and 5 bases, there was a span of 14 bases. CDR3 sequence reads: CASSLVDARWETQYF. In DNA, the CDR3 is TGTGCCAGCAGCTTAGTGGACGCGCGGTGGGAGACCCAGTACTTC.

The chain carries TRBV4-3 and TRBJ2-7, with D hard to call. CDR1 and CDR2 from the germline V gene are LGHNA and YSLEER. The ends were cut back, 3 bases at V and 2 bases at J, with 11 bases in the middle. CDR3 length: 14 amino acids. CDR3 protein: CASSHLGNPYEQYF. Here the CDR3 DNA reads TGCGCCAGCAGCCACCTTGGTAACCCCTACGAGCAGTACTTC.

Ten or more counts support this clone. The same CDR3 is also encoded by other DNA sequences in this sample. This chain joins TRBV2 and TRBJ1-5; no definite D call. Germline V gene data show CDR1 as SNHLY and CDR2 as FYNNEI. The CDR3 covers 12 residues. V was cut by 4 bases and J by 5 bases, with 6 bases left in between. Written as DNA, the CDR3 is TGTGCCAGCAGTGCGGGCGATCAGCCCCAGCATTTT. It specifies CASSAGDQPQHF. The entire variable domain, with the rest obtained from reference TRBV2 and TRBJ1-5, is as follows: EPEVTQTPSHQVTQMGQEVILRCVPISNHLYFYWYRQILGQKVEFLVSFYNNEISEKSEIFDDQFSVERPDGSNFTLKIRSTKLEDSAMYFCASSAGDQPQHFGDGTRLSIL.

This clone has only a few counts. This rearrangement joins TRBV27 to TRBJ1-5; no firm D call. Germline CDR1 is MNHEY and CDR2 is SMNVEV (reference sequence). This CDR3 contains 13 residues. The V end was cut by 2 bases, the J end by 3 bases, with 5 bases between. In DNA form, the CDR3 reads TGTGCCAGCAGTTTACTCTTCAATCAGCCCCAGCATTTT. Amino acid sequence: CASSLLFNQPQHF.

The V gene is TRBV6-5, the J gene TRBJ2-2, with D hard to call. The germline gives CDR1 MNHEY, CDR2 SVGAGI. CDR3 length equals 14 residues. V was clipped by 4 bases and J by 1 base, with 7 bases between them. CDR3 amino acids: CASSFAENTGELFF. Written as DNA, the CDR3 is TGTGCCAGCAGTTTTGCAGAGAACACCGGGGAGCTGTTTTTT.

V usage is TRBV29-1 and J usage is TRBJ2-7; D perhaps matches TRBD1 (6 bases). Germline V gene lookup returns CDR1 SQVTM and CDR2 ANQGSEA. V lost 6 bases and J lost 5, with 20 bases in between. CDR3 length: 14 residues. CDR3 amino acids: CSVLGEGVINEQYF. The CDR3 bases are TGCAGCGTGCTGGGCGAGGGGGTGATAAACGAGCAGTACTTC.

Written as DNA, the CDR3 is TGTGCCAGCAGCTTGGAGAGGGAAAACATTCAGTACTTC. Encoded protein: CASSLERENIQYF. This chain joins TRBV5-4 and TRBJ2-4; the D gene is possibly TRBD2 (5 bases). CDR3 size: 13 residues. Germline CDR1 is SGHNT and CDR2 is YYREEE (reference sequence). V shed 0 bases and J shed 5 bases, with 6 bases lying between them.

The rearrangement uses TRBV30 and TRBJ2-7; TRBD1 might be the D (6 bases). CDR1 is GTSNPN, CDR2 SVGIG, per germline (reference sequence). This CDR3 spans 13 amino acids. V was shortened by 4 bases and J by 0 bases, with 10 bases between the two germline ends. CDR3 amino acids: CAWTPDSSYEQYF. In DNA, the CDR3 is TGTGCCTGGACCCCGGACAGCTCCTACGAGCAGTACTTC.

The chain links TRBV4-1 to TRBJ2-7, with D hard to call. Per the germline V gene, CDR1 is MGHRA and CDR2 is YSYEKL. Trimming shortened V by 0 bases and J by 2 bases, and 14 bases separated the two germline ends. The CDR3 spans 16 residues. The CDR3 loop reads CASSQEGTVRTYEQYF. CDR3 coding DNA: TGCGCCAGCAGCCAAGAAGGTACGGTGAGAACCTACGAGCAGTACTTC.

The rearrangement joins TRBV6-6 to TRBJ2-7; D unresolved. Trimming removed 2 bases at V and 2 bases at J, with 10 bases between. The CDR3 spans 14 residues. CDR1 MNHNY and CDR2 SVGAGI come from the germline V gene (reference sequence). The CDR3 bases are TGTGCCAGCAGTTACGTCGCCGGAACCTACGAGCAGTACTTC. Its protein is CASSYVAGTYEQYF.

The CDR3 DNA reads TGTGCCAGCAGGGTTTACAATGAGCAGTTCTTC. As protein: CASRVYNEQFF. This chain connects TRBV2 to TRBJ2-1; D is uncertain. The CDR3 runs to 11 residues. Germline values: CDR1 SNHLY, CDR2 FYNNEI. With 6 bases removed from V and 4 bases from J, the gap between germline ends came to 4 bases.

The chain is built from TRBV11-2 and TRBJ2-2; D gene ambiguous. V was pared by 2 bases and J by 7 bases, with 14 bases between. Per the germline V gene, CDR1 is SGHAT and CDR2 is FQNNGV. The CDR3 loop spans 15 amino acids. DNA for the CDR3: TGTGCCAGCAGCTTAAACTTTGGGTTAGGCGGGGAGCTGTTTTTT. Its protein product is CASSLNFGLGGELFF. The full variable domain, with the rest looked up from reference TRBV11-2 and TRBJ2-2, is EAGVAQSPRYKIIEKRQSVAFWCNPISGHATLYWYQQILGQGPKLLIQFQNNGVVDDSQLPKDRFSAERLKGVDSTLKIQPAKLEDSAVYLCASSLNFGLGGELFFGEGSRLTVL.